This T cell receptor beta chain was profiled in a study of T cell responses to AZD1222 COVID-19 vaccine. Researchers grouped second doses given at about 4 or about 12 weeks into one pool. The CDR3 spans 11 residues. The germline CDR1 and CDR2 sequences are SGHRS and YFSETQ. V was cut by 3 bases and J by 3 bases, with 4 bases left in between. TCRdb keeps only in-frame clones here, not all; method: immunoSEQ multiplex PCR. The sample holds some 110,000 clones, more than 80% seen once. This chain links TRBV5-1 with TRBJ2-7, with unresolved D. This receptor was obtained from an adult who received the AZD1222 COVID-19 vaccine. The source was peripheral blood, collected 28 days after the second AZD1222 dose. CDR3 DNA sequence: TGCGCCAGCAGCTCTAACTACGAGCAGTACTTC. Its protein product is CASSSNYEQYF.